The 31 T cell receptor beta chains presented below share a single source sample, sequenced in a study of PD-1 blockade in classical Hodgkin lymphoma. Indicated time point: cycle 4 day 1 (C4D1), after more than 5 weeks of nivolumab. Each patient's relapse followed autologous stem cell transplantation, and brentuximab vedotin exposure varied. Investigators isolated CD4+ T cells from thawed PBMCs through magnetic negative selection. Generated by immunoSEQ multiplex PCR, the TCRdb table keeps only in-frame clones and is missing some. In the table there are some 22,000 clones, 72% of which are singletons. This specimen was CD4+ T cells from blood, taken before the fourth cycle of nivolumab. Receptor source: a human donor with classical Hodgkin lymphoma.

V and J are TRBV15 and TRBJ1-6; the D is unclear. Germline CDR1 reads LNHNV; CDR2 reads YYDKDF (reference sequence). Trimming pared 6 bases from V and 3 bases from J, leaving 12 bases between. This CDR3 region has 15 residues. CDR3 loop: CATSQDRFYNSPLHF. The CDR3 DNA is TGTGCCACCAGTCAAGACCGATTCTATAATTCACCCCTCCACTTT.

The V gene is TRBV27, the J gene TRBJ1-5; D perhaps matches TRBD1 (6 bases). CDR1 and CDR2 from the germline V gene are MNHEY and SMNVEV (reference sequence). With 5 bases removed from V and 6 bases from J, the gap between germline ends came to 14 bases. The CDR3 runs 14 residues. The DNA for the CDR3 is TGTGCCAGCAGTCCCAGACAGGTTCGTCAGCCCCAGCATTTT. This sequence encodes CASSPRQVRQPQHF.

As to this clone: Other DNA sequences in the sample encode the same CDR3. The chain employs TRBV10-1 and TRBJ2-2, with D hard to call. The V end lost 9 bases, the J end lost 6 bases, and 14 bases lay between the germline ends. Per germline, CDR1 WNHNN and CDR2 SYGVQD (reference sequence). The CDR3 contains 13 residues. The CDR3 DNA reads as TGCGCCAGTAGTTTTACTTTCCCCGGGGAGCTGTTTTTT. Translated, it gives CASSFTFPGELFF.

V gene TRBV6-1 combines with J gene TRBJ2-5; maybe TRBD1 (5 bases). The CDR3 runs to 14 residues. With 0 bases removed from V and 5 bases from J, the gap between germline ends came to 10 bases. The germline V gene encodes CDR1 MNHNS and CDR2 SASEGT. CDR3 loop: CASSEAGPSETQYF. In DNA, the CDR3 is TGTGCCAGCAGTGAAGCGGGGCCTTCGGAGACCCAGTACTTC.

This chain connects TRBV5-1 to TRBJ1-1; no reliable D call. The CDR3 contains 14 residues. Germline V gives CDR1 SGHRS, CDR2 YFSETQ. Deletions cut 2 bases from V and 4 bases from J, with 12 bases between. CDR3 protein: CASSLVVLGTEAFF. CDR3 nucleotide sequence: TGCGCCAGCAGCTTAGTCGTCTTGGGCACTGAAGCTTTCTTT. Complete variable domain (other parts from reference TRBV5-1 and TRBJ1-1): KAGVTQTPRYLIKTRGQQVTLSCSPISGHRSVSWYQQTPGQGLQFLFEYFSETQRNKGNFPGRFSGRQFSNSRSEMNVSTLELGDSALYLCASSLVVLGTEAFFGQGTRLTVV.

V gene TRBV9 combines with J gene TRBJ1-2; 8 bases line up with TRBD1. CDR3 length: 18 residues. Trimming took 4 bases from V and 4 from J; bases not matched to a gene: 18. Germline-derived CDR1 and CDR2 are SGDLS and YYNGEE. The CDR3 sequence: CASSPHLGQAIEAYGYTF. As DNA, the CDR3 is TGTGCCAGCAGCCCTCATTTGGGACAGGCCATTGAAGCCTATGGCTACACCTTC.

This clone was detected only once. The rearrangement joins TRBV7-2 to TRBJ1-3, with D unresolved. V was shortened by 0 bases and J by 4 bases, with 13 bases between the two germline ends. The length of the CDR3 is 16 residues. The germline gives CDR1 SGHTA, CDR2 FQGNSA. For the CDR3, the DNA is TGTGCCAGCAGCTTAGCGGGGTATCGAACCGGAAACACCATATATTTT. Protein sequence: CASSLAGYRTGNTIYF.

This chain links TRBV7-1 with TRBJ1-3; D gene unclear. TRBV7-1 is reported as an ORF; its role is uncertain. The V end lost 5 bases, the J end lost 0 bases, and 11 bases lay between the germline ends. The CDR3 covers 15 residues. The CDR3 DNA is TGTGCCAGCAGCAAAAGTGGGTCCTCTGGAAACACCATATATTTT. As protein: CASSKSGSSGNTIYF.

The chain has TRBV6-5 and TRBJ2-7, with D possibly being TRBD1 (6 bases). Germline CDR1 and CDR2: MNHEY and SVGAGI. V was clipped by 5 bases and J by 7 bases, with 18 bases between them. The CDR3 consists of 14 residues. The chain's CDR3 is CASSLRGKGGEQYF. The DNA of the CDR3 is TGTGCCAGCAGTCTGAGGGGGAAGGGCGGTGAGCAGTACTTC.

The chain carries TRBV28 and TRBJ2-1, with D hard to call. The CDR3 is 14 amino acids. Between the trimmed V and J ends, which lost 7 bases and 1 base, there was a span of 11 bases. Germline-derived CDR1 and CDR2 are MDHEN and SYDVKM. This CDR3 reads CASNLGFSYNEQFF. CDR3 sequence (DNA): TGTGCCAGCAACTTGGGATTTTCCTACAATGAGCAGTTCTTC.

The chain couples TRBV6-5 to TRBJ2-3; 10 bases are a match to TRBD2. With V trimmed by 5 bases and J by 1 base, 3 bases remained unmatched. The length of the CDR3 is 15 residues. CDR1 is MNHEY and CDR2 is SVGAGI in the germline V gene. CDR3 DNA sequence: TGTGCCAGCAGTCGGGGGACTAGCGGCACAGATACGCAGTATTTT. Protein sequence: CASSRGTSGTDTQYF.

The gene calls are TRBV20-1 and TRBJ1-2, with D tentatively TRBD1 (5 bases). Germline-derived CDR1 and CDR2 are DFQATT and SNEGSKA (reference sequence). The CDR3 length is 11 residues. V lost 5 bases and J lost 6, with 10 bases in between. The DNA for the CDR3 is TGCAGTGCTTCGGGACGGAATGGCTACACCTTC. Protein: CSASGRNGYTF.

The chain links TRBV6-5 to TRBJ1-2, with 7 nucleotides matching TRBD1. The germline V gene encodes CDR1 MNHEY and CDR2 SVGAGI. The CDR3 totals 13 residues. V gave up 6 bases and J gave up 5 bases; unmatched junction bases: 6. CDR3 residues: CASSQGTAYGYTF. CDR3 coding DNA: TGTGCCAGCAGCCAGGGGACAGCTTATGGCTACACCTTC.

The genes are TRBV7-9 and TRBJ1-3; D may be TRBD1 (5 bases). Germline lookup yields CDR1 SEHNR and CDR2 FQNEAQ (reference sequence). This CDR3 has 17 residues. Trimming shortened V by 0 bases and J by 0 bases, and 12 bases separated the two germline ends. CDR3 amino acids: CASSLASTGVSGNTIYF. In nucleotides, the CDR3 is TGTGCCAGCAGCTTAGCGAGTACAGGAGTCTCTGGAAACACCATATATTTT. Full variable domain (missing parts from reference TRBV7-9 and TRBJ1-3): DTGVSQNPRHKITKRGQNVTFRCDPISEHNRLYWYRQTLGQGPEFLTYFQNEAQLEKSRLLSDRFSAERPKGSFSTLEIQRTEQGDSAMYLCASSLASTGVSGNTIYFGEGSWLTVV.

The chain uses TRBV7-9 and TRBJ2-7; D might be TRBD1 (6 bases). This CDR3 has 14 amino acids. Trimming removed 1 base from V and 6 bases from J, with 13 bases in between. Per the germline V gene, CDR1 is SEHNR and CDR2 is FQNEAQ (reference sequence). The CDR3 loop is CASSLGSTGFEQYF. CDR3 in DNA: TGTGCCAGCAGCTTAGGGTCCACAGGGTTCGAGCAGTACTTC.

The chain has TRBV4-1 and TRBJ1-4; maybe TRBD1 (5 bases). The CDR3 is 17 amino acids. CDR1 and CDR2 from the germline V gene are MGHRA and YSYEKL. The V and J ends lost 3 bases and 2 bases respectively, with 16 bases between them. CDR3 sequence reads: CASSHPRRDSTNEKLFF. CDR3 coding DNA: TGCGCCAGCAGCCACCCTCGCAGGGATTCGACTAATGAAAAACTGTTTTTT.

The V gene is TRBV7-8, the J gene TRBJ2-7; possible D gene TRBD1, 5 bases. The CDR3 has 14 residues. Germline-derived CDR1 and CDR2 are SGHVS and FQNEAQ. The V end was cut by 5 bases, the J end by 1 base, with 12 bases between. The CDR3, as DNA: TGTGCCAGCAGCATAGGCCAGGGTTCCTACGAGCAGTACTTC. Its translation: CASSIGQGSYEQYF.

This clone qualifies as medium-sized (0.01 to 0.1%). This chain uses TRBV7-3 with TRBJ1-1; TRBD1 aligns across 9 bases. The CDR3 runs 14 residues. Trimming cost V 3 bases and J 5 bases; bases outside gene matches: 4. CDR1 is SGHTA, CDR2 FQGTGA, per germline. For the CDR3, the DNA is TGTGCCAGCAGCTTGACAGGGGGTGAGACTGAAGCTTTCTTT. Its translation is CASSLTGGETEAFF.

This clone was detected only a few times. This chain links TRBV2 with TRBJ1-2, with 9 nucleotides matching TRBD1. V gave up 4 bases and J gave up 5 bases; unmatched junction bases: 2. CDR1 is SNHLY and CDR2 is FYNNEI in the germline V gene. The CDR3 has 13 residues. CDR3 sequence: CASSVGQGYGYTF. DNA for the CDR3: TGTGCCAGCAGTGTCGGACAGGGGTATGGCTACACCTTC.

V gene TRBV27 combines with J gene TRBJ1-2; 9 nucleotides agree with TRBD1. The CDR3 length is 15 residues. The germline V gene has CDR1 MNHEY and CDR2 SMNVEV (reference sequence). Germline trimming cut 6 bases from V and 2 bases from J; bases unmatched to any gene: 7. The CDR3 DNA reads TGTGCCAGCAGCCGAGGGACAGGGAGGAACTATGGCTACACCTTC. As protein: CASSRGTGRNYGYTF.

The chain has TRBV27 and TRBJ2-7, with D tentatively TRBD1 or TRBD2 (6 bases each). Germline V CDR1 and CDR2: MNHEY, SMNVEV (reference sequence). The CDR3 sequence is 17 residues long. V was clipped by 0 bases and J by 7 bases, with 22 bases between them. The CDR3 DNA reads TGTGCCAGCAGTTTATCGCGAGACAGGTCAGGTGCGGGGGAGCAGTACTTC. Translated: CASSLSRDRSGAGEQYF.

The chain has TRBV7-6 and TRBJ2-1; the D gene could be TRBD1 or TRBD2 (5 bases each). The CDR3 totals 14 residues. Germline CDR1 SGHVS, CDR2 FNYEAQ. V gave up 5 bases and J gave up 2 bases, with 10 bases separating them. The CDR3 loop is CASSPSGPYNEQFF. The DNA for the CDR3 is TGTGCCAGCAGCCCCTCGGGGCCCTACAATGAGCAGTTCTTC. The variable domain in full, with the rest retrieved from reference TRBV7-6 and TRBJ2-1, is GAGVSQSPRYKVTKRGQDVALRCDPISGHVSLYWYRQALGQGPEFLTYFNYEAQQDKSGLPNDRFSAERPEGSISTLTIQRTEQRDSAMYRCASSPSGPYNEQFFGPGTRLTVL.

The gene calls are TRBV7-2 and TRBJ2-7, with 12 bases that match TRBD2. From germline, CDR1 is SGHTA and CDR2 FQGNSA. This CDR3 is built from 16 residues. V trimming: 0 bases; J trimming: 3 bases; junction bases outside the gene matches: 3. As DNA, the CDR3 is TGTGCCAGCAGCTTAGCCCAGACTAGCGGGGGCTACGAGCAGTACTTC. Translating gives CASSLAQTSGGYEQYF.

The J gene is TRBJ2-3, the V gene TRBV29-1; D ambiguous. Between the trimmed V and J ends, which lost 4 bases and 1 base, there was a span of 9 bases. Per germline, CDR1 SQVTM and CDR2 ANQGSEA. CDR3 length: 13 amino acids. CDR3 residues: CSVVHSGTDTQYF. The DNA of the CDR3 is TGCAGCGTTGTGCACTCCGGCACAGATACGCAGTATTTT.

The CDR3 protein is CASTLGFFDYGYTF. DNA of the CDR3: TGTGCCAGTACCTTGGGGTTCTTCGATTATGGCTACACCTTC. This chain connects TRBV19 to TRBJ1-2; no clear D. Germline V gene data show CDR1 as LNHDA and CDR2 as SQIVND (reference sequence). Trimming took off 7 bases at V and 5 bases at J, with 17 bases between the two ends. The CDR3 totals 14 residues.

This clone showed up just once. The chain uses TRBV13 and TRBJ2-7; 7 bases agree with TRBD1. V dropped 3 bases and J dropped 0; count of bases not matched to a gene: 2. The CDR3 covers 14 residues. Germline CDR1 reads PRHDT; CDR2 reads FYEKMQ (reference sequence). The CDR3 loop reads CASSFSGGSYEQYF. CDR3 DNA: TGTGCCAGCAGCTTCTCAGGGGGCTCCTACGAGCAGTACTTC. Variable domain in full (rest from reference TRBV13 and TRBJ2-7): AAGVIQSPRHLIKEKRETATLKCYPIPRHDTVYWYQQGPGQDPQFLISFYEKMQSDKGSIPDRFSAQQFSDYHSELNMSSLELGDSALYFCASSFSGGSYEQYFGPGTRLTVT.

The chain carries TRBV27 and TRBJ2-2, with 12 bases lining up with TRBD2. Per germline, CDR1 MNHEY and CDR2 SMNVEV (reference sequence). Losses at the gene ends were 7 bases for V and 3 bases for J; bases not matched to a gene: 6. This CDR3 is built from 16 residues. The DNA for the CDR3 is TGTGCCAGCACCGAACTAGCGGGGGGCCACACCGGGGAGCTGTTTTTT. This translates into CASTELAGGHTGELFF.

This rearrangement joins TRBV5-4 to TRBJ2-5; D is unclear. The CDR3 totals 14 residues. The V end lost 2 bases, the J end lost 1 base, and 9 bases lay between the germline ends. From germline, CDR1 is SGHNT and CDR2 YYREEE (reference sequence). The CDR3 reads CASSFVDTQETQYF. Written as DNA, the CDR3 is TGTGCCAGCAGCTTCGTCGACACCCAAGAGACCCAGTACTTC.

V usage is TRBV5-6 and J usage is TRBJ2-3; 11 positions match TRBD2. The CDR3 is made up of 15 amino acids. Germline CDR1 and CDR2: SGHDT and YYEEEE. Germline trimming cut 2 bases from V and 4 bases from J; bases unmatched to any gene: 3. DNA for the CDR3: TGTGCCAGCAGCTTTAGCGGGGGGGCCGCAGATACGCAGTATTTT. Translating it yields CASSFSGGAADTQYF.

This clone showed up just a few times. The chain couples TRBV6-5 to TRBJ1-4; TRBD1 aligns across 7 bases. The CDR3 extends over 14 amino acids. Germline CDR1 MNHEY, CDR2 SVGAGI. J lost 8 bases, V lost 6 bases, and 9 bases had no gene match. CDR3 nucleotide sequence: TGTGCCAGCAGGGCTACAGGGGTACGAGAAAAACTGTTTTTT. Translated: CASRATGVREKLFF.

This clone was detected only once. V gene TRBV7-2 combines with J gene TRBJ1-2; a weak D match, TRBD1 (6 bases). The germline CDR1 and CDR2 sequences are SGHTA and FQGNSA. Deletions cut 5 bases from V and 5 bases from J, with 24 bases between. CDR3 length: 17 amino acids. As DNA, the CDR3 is TGTGCCAGCAGCCCAGGGGCTGATTGGACGGAATATTATGGCTACACCTTC. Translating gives CASSPGADWTEYYGYTF.